A selection of T cell receptor beta chains follows, all from one sample in a study of cytomegalovirus exposure and HLA in healthy donors. TCRdb keeps only in-frame clones here, not all; method: immunoSEQ multiplex PCR. The sample has some 230,000 clones, about 89% seen once; the top ten hold roughly 1%. Sequencing was done on a sample of PBMCs. These receptors came from a woman aged 18-29 years in good health and CMV-seronegative. CDR3s include the opening cysteine and the closing phenylalanine or tryptophan. The order of the fields is D gene, clone size, CDR3 length, J gene, V gene, CDR3 protein, CDR3 DNA. D genes are given only for firm matches. Clone size, where shown, is once, few, many, or a class for clones that have expanded.

d_call: NA
clone_size: NA
cdr3_length: 15
j_call: TRBJ2-1
v_call: TRBV5-1
cdr3_aa: CASSLQQSSYNEQFF
cdr3_nt: TGCGCCAGCAGCTTACAACAGAGCTCCTACAATGAGCAGTTCTTC

d_call: TRBD1
clone_size: NA
cdr3_length: 16
j_call: TRBJ1-3
v_call: TRBV9
cdr3_aa: CASSVKQGPSGNTIYF
cdr3_nt: TGTGCCAGCAGCGTAAAACAGGGGCCTTCTGGAAACACCATATATTTT

d_call: NA
clone_size: NA
cdr3_length: 14
j_call: TRBJ2-7
v_call: TRBV2
cdr3_aa: CASTPRDTTYEQYF
cdr3_nt: TGTGCCAGCACTCCCCGGGACACTACCTACGAGCAGTACTTC

d_call: TRBD1
clone_size: few
cdr3_length: 15
j_call: TRBJ1-1
v_call: TRBV7-6
cdr3_aa: CASSPRQGWDTEAFF
cdr3_nt: TGTGCCAGCAGCCCAAGACAGGGTTGGGACACTGAAGCTTTCTTT

d_call: NA
clone_size: NA
cdr3_length: 14
j_call: TRBJ2-1
v_call: TRBV10-3
cdr3_aa: CAISEAGSYNEQFF
cdr3_nt: TGTGCCATCAGTGAGGCGGGATCTTACAATGAGCAGTTCTTC

d_call: TRBD2
clone_size: NA
cdr3_length: 16
j_call: TRBJ2-7
v_call: TRBV4-1
cdr3_aa: CASSQDHNSGSHEQYF
cdr3_nt: TGCGCCAGCAGCCAAGATCATAATAGCGGGAGCCACGAGCAGTACTTC

d_call: NA
clone_size: NA
cdr3_length: 12
j_call: TRBJ2-5
v_call: TRBV6-5
cdr3_aa: CASSPSGETQYF
cdr3_nt: TGTGCCAGCAGCCCTTCCGGAGAGACCCAGTACTTC

d_call: TRBD1
clone_size: few
cdr3_length: 15
j_call: TRBJ2-5
v_call: TRBV5-1
cdr3_aa: CASSLAPGGSETQYF
cdr3_nt: TGCGCCAGCAGCTTGGCTCCAGGGGGTTCAGAGACCCAGTACTTC

d_call: TRBD1
clone_size: once
cdr3_length: 14
j_call: TRBJ1-1
v_call: TRBV4-1
cdr3_aa: CASSPTGVNTEAFF
cdr3_nt: TGCGCCAGCAGTCCGACAGGGGTGAACACTGAAGCTTTCTTT

d_call: TRBD2
clone_size: NA
cdr3_length: 14
j_call: TRBJ2-1
v_call: TRBV18
cdr3_aa: CASSPTGGHNEQFF
cdr3_nt: TGTGCCAGCTCACCAACGGGAGGACACAATGAGCAGTTCTTC

d_call: NA
clone_size: NA
cdr3_length: 15
j_call: TRBJ2-5
v_call: TRBV6-5
cdr3_aa: CASRSILAVQETQYF
cdr3_nt: TGTGCCAGCAGATCCATTTTAGCGGTCCAAGAGACCCAGTACTTC

d_call: NA
clone_size: NA
cdr3_length: 14
j_call: TRBJ1-2
v_call: TRBV29-1
cdr3_aa: CSAAGKPLVGGYTF
cdr3_nt: TGCAGCGCTGCCGGGAAACCCCTTGTAGGTGGCTACACCTTC

d_call: TRBD2
clone_size: NA
cdr3_length: 16
j_call: TRBJ2-1
v_call: TRBV27
cdr3_aa: CASSLEAGGLYNEQFF
cdr3_nt: TGTGCCAGCAGTTTAGAGGCGGGAGGGTTGTACAATGAGCAGTTCTTC

d_call: TRBD2
clone_size: NA
cdr3_length: 17
j_call: TRBJ2-4
v_call: TRBV18
cdr3_aa: CASSPLAGVLAKNIQYF
cdr3_nt: TGTGCCAGCTCACCTCTAGCGGGGGTGCTAGCCAAAAACATTCAGTACTTC

d_call: TRBD1
clone_size: once
cdr3_length: 12
j_call: TRBJ2-7
v_call: TRBV29-1
cdr3_aa: CSVGPTGREQYF
cdr3_nt: TGCAGCGTTGGGCCGACAGGGCGGGAGCAGTACTTC

d_call: NA
clone_size: few
cdr3_length: 15
j_call: TRBJ1-5
v_call: TRBV6-6
cdr3_aa: CATYHAGVSNQPQHF
cdr3_nt: TGTGCCACCTACCACGCGGGGGTTAGCAATCAGCCCCAGCATTTT

d_call: TRBD2
clone_size: NA
cdr3_length: 14
j_call: TRBJ2-1
v_call: TRBV6-6
cdr3_aa: CASSYWLGEGEQFF
cdr3_nt: TGTGCCAGCAGTTACTGGCTGGGGGAGGGTGAGCAGTTCTTC

d_call: NA
clone_size: once
cdr3_length: 15
j_call: TRBJ2-7
v_call: TRBV18
cdr3_aa: CASSPNRTATYEQYF
cdr3_nt: TGTGCCAGCTCACCAAACCGGACAGCTACCTACGAGCAGTACTTC

d_call: NA
clone_size: NA
cdr3_length: 16
j_call: TRBJ1-4
v_call: TRBV7-9
cdr3_aa: CASSRPLGAPSEKLFF
cdr3_nt: TGTGCCAGCAGCCGACCCCTAGGGGCGCCGAGTGAAAAACTGTTTTTT